The clone carrying this T cell receptor (beta chain) was seen repeatedly, ten times or more. Its antigen is still unknown. This sample stems from a study of early T cells in non-severe SARS-CoV-2 infection. Study background: From unsorted whole blood, bulk RNA was sequenced, and the chains remained unpaired. Notes on the study in general: Comparison of clonotypes with VDJdb favored anti-spike CD8 responses while missing private and CD4 specificities.

Individually, cDNA molecules had unique molecular identifiers attached to them. TCRdb reprocessed the 5' RACE reads with MiXCR, giving one entry per CDR3 protein. The sample yields some 59,000 distinct CDR3 sequences, 9.3% seen once. The sequence was collected from an adult who was a healthcare worker with PCR-confirmed SARS-CoV-2 infection or an uninfected control (not recorded which). The sample comprised whole blood.

CDR3 region: CASSPLGAGEQYF. The CDR3 DNA sequence: TGTGCCAGCTCACCTCTCGGTGCGGGCGAGCAGTACTTC. V gene TRBV18 combines with J gene TRBJ2-7; TRBD2 might be the D (5 bases). The V end lost 3 bases, the J end lost 6 bases, and 12 bases lay between the germline ends. The CDR3 consists of 13 residues. Germline assignment: CDR1 KGHSH and CDR2 LQKENI.